A single sample gave rise to the 23 T cell receptor beta chains below, sequenced in a study of T cells in Graves' hyperthyroidism and ophthalmopathy. The TCR beta CDR3 regions underwent amplification using RNA transcripts as the source. TCR CDR3 regions were first amplified by RT-PCR with HTBI primers. TCRdb fed the multiplex PCR reads into MiXCR, producing one record per CDR3 protein. The table lists roughly 380,000 distinct CDR3 sequences, 18% of them singletons. The sample comprised blood. Receptor source: a middle-aged woman with Graves' ophthalmopathy.

The chain is built from TRBV3-1 and TRBJ1-1, with TRBD1 identical over 7 bases. J gave up 7 bases and V 0 bases, and 8 bases lay outside the gene matches. This CDR3 spans 15 amino acids. Germline V gene sequence: CDR1 LGHDT, CDR2 YNNKEL (reference sequence). The CDR3 protein is CASSQDSGTANEAFF. DNA for the CDR3: TGTGCCAGCAGCCAAGATTCCGGGACAGCCAATGAAGCTTTCTTT.

This clonotype was counted ten times or more. One junction end does not reproduce the germline sequence, and a read error may be involved. This chain uses TRBV7-7 with TRBJ2-7; possibly TRBD2 for D (5 bases). Germline V gene data show CDR1 as SSHAT and CDR2 as FNYEAQ (reference sequence). This CDR3 has 15 residues. CDR3 bases: TGTGCTAGCAGCTTAGAGGCCCGGCGGGCCTACGAGCAGTACTTC. Its translation is CASSLEARRAYEQYF.

Many counts were recorded for this clonotype. The J gene is TRBJ2-7, the V gene TRBV7-9; D is unresolved. The CDR3 extends over 14 amino acids. Trimming took off 5 bases at V and 2 bases at J, with 13 bases between the two ends. The germline gives CDR1 SEHNR, CDR2 FQNEAQ (reference sequence). The CDR3 region is CASSAAYQAYEQYF. CDR3 in DNA: TGTGCCAGCAGCGCGGCCTACCAGGCCTACGAGCAGTACTTC.

The CDR3 DNA reads TGCAGCGTCCAACCGGACAGAGAGACCCAGTACTTC. This gives the protein CSVQPDRETQYF. The chain uses TRBV29-1 and TRBJ2-5; the D gene is possibly TRBD1 (6 bases). The germline V and J ends were trimmed by 6 bases and 4 bases, with 12 bases remaining between them. The V gene's germline CDR1 is SQVTM and CDR2 ANQGSEA. The CDR3 spans 12 residues.

This clonotype was found many times. J is TRBJ1-2 and V is TRBV28, with 7 bases that match TRBD1. This CDR3 spans 15 amino acids. J lost 5 bases, V lost 6 bases, and 12 bases had no gene match. CDR1 and CDR2 (germline): MDHEN, SYDVKM. CDR3 protein: CASRPTGSGGYGYTF. The CDR3, as DNA: TGTGCCAGCAGACCGACAGGGTCGGGGGGATATGGCTACACCTTC.

This clonotype was detected ten times or more. This chain uses TRBV6-4 with TRBJ1-1; D uncertain. Germline assignment: CDR1 MRHNA and CDR2 SNTAGT. V lost 6 bases and J 4 bases, leaving 12 bases between the germline ends. CDR3 length equals 13 residues. The CDR3 bases are TGTGCCAGCAGCTCGACGGATTCCACTGAAGCTTTCTTT. This gives the protein CASSSTDSTEAFF.

This chain joins TRBV6-1 and TRBJ1-2, with 12 bases that match TRBD1. Germline CDR1 and CDR2: MNHNS and SASEGT. With V trimmed by 5 bases and J by 8 bases, 6 bases remained unmatched. The CDR3 totals 14 residues. CDR3 in amino acids: CASSPWDRGPGYTF. In nucleotides, the CDR3 is TGTGCCAGCAGTCCCTGGGACAGGGGGCCCGGCTACACCTTC.

This clonotype appeared many times. V gene TRBV6-5 combines with J gene TRBJ2-2; TRBD2 agrees at 14 bases. V lost 7 bases, J lost 4 bases, and 2 bases stayed unmatched. CDR3 length: 15 residues. Germline CDR1 reads MNHEY; CDR2 reads SVGAGI. The CDR3 spells CASTGLAGGTGELFF. In DNA form, the CDR3 reads TGTGCCAGCACCGGACTAGCGGGAGGCACCGGGGAGCTGTTTTTT.

The chain carries TRBV30 and TRBJ2-2, with TRBD2 identical over 11 bases. Germline CDR1 GTSNPN, CDR2 SVGIG (reference sequence). The ends lost 1 base at V and 7 bases at J; junction bases unmatched: 8. The CDR3 consists of 16 residues. The CDR3 DNA reads as TGTGCCTGGAGTGGACTAGCGGGAATGGGTATCGGGGAGCTGTTTTTT. Translated, it gives CAWSGLAGMGIGELFF.

This clonotype was seen repeatedly, ten times or more. The chain is built from TRBV7-8 and TRBJ2-5; 11 bases align to TRBD2. CDR1 and CDR2 from the germline V gene are SGHVS and FQNEAQ. The CDR3 contains 17 residues. V trimming: 1 base; J trimming: 4 bases; junction bases outside the gene matches: 8. The CDR3 reads CASSLVASGRTVETQYF. CDR3 nucleotide sequence: TGTGCCAGCAGCTTAGTGGCTAGCGGGAGGACCGTAGAGACCCAGTACTTC. Supplemented by reference TRBV7-8 and TRBJ2-5, the full variable domain reads GAGVSQSPRYKVAKRGQDVALRCDPISGHVSLFWYQQALGQGPEFLTYFQNEAQLDKSGLPSDRFFAERPEGSVSTLKIQRTQQEDSAVYLCASSLVASGRTVETQYFGPGTRLLVL.

Ten or more counts support this clonotype. The chain uses TRBV27 and TRBJ2-1; D might be TRBD1 or TRBD2, each matching 5 bases. The germline CDR1 and CDR2 sequences are MNHEY and SMNVEV (reference sequence). V lost 5 bases, J lost 2 bases, and 13 bases lay in between. This CDR3 has 15 amino acids. The CDR3 region is CASSHGTFTYNEQFF. The CDR3 region has the DNA TGTGCCAGCAGTCATGGGACCTTTACCTACAATGAGCAGTTCTTC.

This clonotype was seen ten or more times. This sequence joins TRBV30 and TRBJ1-5; TRBD1 is a possible D gene (5 bases). Between the trimmed V and J ends, which lost 1 base and 11 bases, there was a span of 18 bases. CDR3 size: 14 residues. CDR1 GTSNPN and CDR2 SVGIG come from the germline V gene (reference sequence). CDR3 sequence (DNA): TGTGCCTGGAGTGCAAGAGCTACTAGAGGGGCCCAGCATTTT. It translates to CAWSARATRGAQHF.

This clonotype was observed at least ten times. This chain connects TRBV18 to TRBJ2-7; TRBD2 matches at 9 bases. J was trimmed by 0 bases and V by 6 bases; bases with no gene match: 12. Germline V gene lookup returns CDR1 KGHSH and CDR2 LQKENI. The CDR3 length is 17 residues. CDR3 residues: CASSPDSGSYRSYEQYF. CDR3 nucleotides: TGTGCCAGCTCCCCAGATAGCGGGAGCTACCGCTCCTACGAGCAGTACTTC. Full variable domain (missing parts from reference TRBV18 and TRBJ2-7): NAGVMQNPRHLVRRRGQEARLRCSPMKGHSHVYWYRQLPEEGLKFMVYLQKENIIDESGMPKERFSAEFPKEGPSILRIQQVVRGDSAAYFCASSPDSGSYRSYEQYFGPGTRLTVT.

In this sample, this clonotype turned up many times. The rearrangement uses TRBV12-3 or TRBV12-4 and TRBJ1-5, with TRBD1 matching 7 bases. J gave up 6 bases and V 6 bases, and 8 bases lay outside the gene matches. The CDR3 loop spans 14 amino acids. CDR3 sequence (DNA): TGTGCCAGCAGCAACTACAGGGGATCTCAGCCCCAGCATTTT. Translating gives CASSNYRGSQPQHF.

This clonotype has at least ten counts. This rearrangement joins TRBV24-1 to TRBJ2-4, with D hard to call. This CDR3 is built from 15 residues. CDR1 and CDR2 (germline): KGHDR, SFDVKD. V lost 3 bases, J lost 2 bases, and 10 bases lay in between. The CDR3 protein is CATSDPSASKNIQYF. In DNA form, the CDR3 reads TGTGCCACCAGTGATCCGTCGGCGTCCAAAAACATTCAGTACTTC.

This clonotype has a count of ten or more. CDR3 loop: CATLAGGPVGETQYF. Written as DNA, the CDR3 is TGTGCCACACTAGCGGGAGGGCCGGTGGGAGAGACCCAGTACTTC. The chain recombines TRBV15 with TRBJ2-5; the match to TRBD2 covers 13 bases. The V gene's germline CDR1 is LNHNV and CDR2 YYDKDF (reference sequence). The CDR3 loop spans 15 amino acids. V lost 9 bases to trimming and J lost 4 bases; unmatched junction nucleotides: 8. The complete variable domain, with remaining parts taken from reference TRBV15 and TRBJ2-5, reads DAMVIQNPRYQVTQFGKPVTLSCSQTLNHNVMYWYQQKSSQAPKLLFHYYDKDFNNEADTPDNFQSRRPNTSFCFLDIRSPGLGDTAMYLCATLAGGPVGETQYFGPGTRLLVL.

This clonotype was seen ten or more times. The rearrangement links TRBV12-3 or TRBV12-4 to TRBJ1-5; D not resolved. This CDR3 is built from 15 residues. With 8 bases removed from V and 0 bases from J, the gap between germline ends came to 14 bases. CDR3: CASASAPISNQPQHF. The CDR3 DNA is TGTGCCAGCGCCTCCGCGCCGATTAGCAATCAGCCCCAGCATTTT.

Worth noting for this clonotype: This may stem from a read error, because a much larger clone lies one nucleotide away. The chain joins TRBV6-2 or TRBV6-3 to TRBJ2-2, with TRBD1 identical over 7 bases. V gave up 6 bases and J gave up 7 bases; unmatched junction bases: 14. The germline CDR1 and CDR2 sequences are MNHEY and SVGEGT. This CDR3 has 16 residues. The CDR3 DNA is TGTGCCAGCAGGGATCCCGGAACAGGGGTGATCGGGGAGCTGTTTTTT. It specifies CASRDPGTGVIGELFF.

The chain joins TRBV18 to TRBJ1-6, with 8 nucleotides matching TRBD1. In germline, CDR1 is KGHSH, CDR2 LQKENI. V shed 5 bases, J shed 7 bases, and the junction held 4 bases outside the gene matches. The CDR3 extends over 14 amino acids. CDR3 region: CASSAGQANSPLHF. In DNA form, the CDR3 reads TGTGCCAGCTCAGCGGGACAGGCCAATTCACCCCTCCACTTT.

There are many counts of this clonotype. The chain employs TRBV28 and TRBJ1-5; the D is unclear. Germline-derived CDR1 and CDR2 are MDHEN and SYDVKM. Trimming took off 7 bases at V and 3 bases at J, with 13 bases between the two ends. The CDR3 extends over 14 amino acids. The CDR3 loop is CASTKLQTNQPQHF. In DNA, the CDR3 is TGTGCCAGCACAAAGTTGCAGACCAATCAGCCCCAGCATTTT.

In its sample, this clonotype was seen many times. The chain links TRBV27 to TRBJ1-1; D might be TRBD1 (5 bases). CDR1 and CDR2 from the germline V gene are MNHEY and SMNVEV (reference sequence). The CDR3 covers 15 residues. Trimming removed 5 bases from V and 4 bases from J, with 17 bases in between. The CDR3 is CASSPWTGPGTEAFF. The CDR3 nucleotides are TGTGCCAGCAGTCCCTGGACGGGACCGGGCACTGAAGCTTTCTTT.

This clonotype was seen at least ten times. The chain has TRBV19 and TRBJ1-2; unclear D gene. The ends were cut back, 3 bases at V and 3 bases at J, with 8 bases in the middle. The CDR3 runs 13 residues. Germline V gives CDR1 LNHDA, CDR2 SQIVND (reference sequence). The CDR3 is CASSIVADYGYTF. The CDR3 region has the DNA TGTGCCAGTAGTATCGTTGCAGACTATGGCTACACCTTC.

This clonotype was counted at least ten times. The gene calls are TRBV6-1 and TRBJ1-5, with no clear D. Trimming took off 7 bases at V and 4 bases at J, with 11 bases between the two ends. The CDR3 runs 13 residues. CDR1 and CDR2 from the germline V gene are MNHNS and SASEGT. In nucleotides, the CDR3 is TGTGCCAGCACCGGTTCTCGGAATCAGCCCCAGCATTTT. Residues: CASTGSRNQPQHF.